The 3 T cell receptor beta chains reported below all come from one sample, sequenced in a study of early T cells in non-severe SARS-CoV-2 infection (dated by TCRdb to the early 2020s). Libraries were made using 5' RACE. Data came from a NextSeq 500. Clones were called with MiXCR by TCRdb after fastp trimmed the public reads at Q25, and only in-frame beta chains were retained. Rows are combined by CDR3 protein, so each entry shows the most common genes and DNA. This sample is represented by approximately 97,000 distinct CDR3 sequences; 10% to 15% of them were singletons. Clones ranked in the top ten supply over 5% of the sample. Sequenced sample: whole blood. These receptors all come from an adult who was a healthcare worker with PCR-confirmed SARS-CoV-2 infection or an uninfected control (not recorded which).

This clonotype has a count of ten or more. The J gene is TRBJ2-1, the V gene TRBV29-1; a possible D gene is TRBD1 (6 bases). The germline V gene encodes CDR1 SQVTM and CDR2 ANQGSEA. Between the trimmed V and J ends, which lost 0 bases and 8 bases, there was a span of 8 bases. The CDR3 runs 12 residues. The CDR3 DNA reads TGCAGCGTTGAAGAAGGGGGAGATGAGCAGTTCTTC. Translated: CSVEEGGDEQFF.

The chain links TRBV14 to TRBJ2-5; the D gene is possibly TRBD1 (5 bases). The CDR3 has 18 residues. Trimming took off 1 base at V and 1 base at J, with 19 bases between the two ends. Per germline, CDR1 SGHDN and CDR2 FVKESK. CDR3 DNA: TGTGCCAGCAGCCAAGGAACTTTTTTTGGTACAGGCCAAGAGACCCAGTACTTC. Its protein product is CASSQGTFFGTGQETQYF.

The sample holds a few counts of this clonotype. This chain joins TRBV12-3 or TRBV12-4 and TRBJ2-5; 11 nucleotides match TRBD2. The CDR3 covers 14 residues. Germline trimming cut 3 bases from V and 3 bases from J; bases unmatched to any gene: 0. The DNA for the CDR3 is TGTGCCAGCAGTTTTAGCGGGAGGGAAGAGACCCAGTACTTC. It translates to CASSFSGREETQYF.